This T cell receptor beta chain was documented in a study of cytomegalovirus exposure and HLA in healthy donors. Study-level background: Among the roughly 400 genotyped donors, just over 80% were placed in the Caucasian-associated ancestry cluster. Study-wide points: The classifier reportedly diagnosed cytomegalovirus status with high specificity and sensitivity. In most subjects, TCR beta sequences reportedly gave accurate predictions of HLA-A and HLA-B alleles.

The V gene's germline CDR1 is SGHDT and CDR2 YYEEEE. The CDR3 loop spans 15 amino acids. Between the trimmed V and J ends, which lost 0 bases and 4 bases, there was a span of 13 bases. 13 Jbeta primers and 60 Vbeta primers were used for the PCR. TCRdb keeps only in-frame clones here, not all; method: immunoSEQ multiplex PCR. Found here are some 110,000 clones, around three quarters of them singletons; the top ten hold almost 5%. Points on this clone: What it recognizes is unknown.

The chain joins TRBV5-6 to TRBJ1-2; TRBD1 might be the D (6 bases). The sequencing input was PBMCs. This receptor was identified in a man aged 50-59 years in good health and CMV-seropositive. The CDR3 is CASSLVGGAIYGYTF. Here the CDR3 DNA reads TGTGCCAGCAGCTTGGTGGGGGGGGCTATCTATGGCTACACCTTC.